A selection of T cell receptor beta chains follows, all from one sample in a study of blood T cell repertoires in COVID-19. Profiling relied on immunoSEQ multiplex PCR, and the TCRdb table lists in-frame clones only, not all of them. The sample consists of approximately 490,000 clones, about nine tenths of them appearing once. The sequenced material came from PBMCs or T cells enriched from blood (not recorded which). The receptors come from a woman in her late teens or twenties who had recovered from COVID-19. Each CDR3 is given with its conserved first and last residue. The order of the fields is D gene, V gene, J gene, CDR3 protein, CDR3 DNA. D genes are given only for firm matches.

TRBD1	TRBV5-4	TRBJ1-1	CASSAGTGWTEAFF	TGTGCCAGCAGCGCCGGGACAGGGTGGACTGAAGCTTTCTTT
TRBD1	TRBV19	TRBJ2-3	CASSVSVPGQGADTQYF	TGTGCCAGTAGCGTCAGCGTCCCGGGACAGGGGGCAGATACGCAGTATTTT
TRBD2	TRBV3-1/TRBV3-2	TRBJ2-5	CASSQEAGGETQYF	TGTGCCAGCAGCCAAGAAGCGGGGGGCGAGACCCAGTACTTC
-	TRBV5-1	TRBJ1-4	CASTPPNSEKLFF	TGCGCCAGCACCCCTCCTAATAGTGAAAAACTGTTTTTT
-	TRBV19	TRBJ1-4	CASSTTGVTGKLFF	TGTGCCAGTAGTACTACAGGTGTCACTGGAAAACTGTTTTTT
-	TRBV6-5	TRBJ2-6	CASSPGVPGANVLTF	TGTGCCAGCAGCCCAGGGGTACCGGGGGCCAACGTCCTGACTTTC
-	TRBV5-4	TRBJ1-1	CASSLDIDTEAFF	TGTGCCAGCAGCTTGGATATTGACACTGAAGCTTTCTTT
-	TRBV30	TRBJ1-6	CAWSPWRGPHSYNSPLHF	TGTGCCTGGAGTCCCTGGCGGGGGCCCCACTCCTATAATTCACCCCTCCACTTT
TRBD1	TRBV18	TRBJ1-3	CASSPRTGGKENTIYF	TGTGCCAGCTCACCAAGGACAGGGGGTAAAGAAAACACCATATATTTT
-	TRBV5-4	TRBJ2-1	CASSKPGFPSYNEQFF	TGTGCCAGCAGCAAACCAGGATTCCCCTCCTACAATGAGCAGTTCTTC
-	TRBV11-2	TRBJ1-4	CASSLENNEKLFF	TGTGCCAGCAGCTTGGAGAACAATGAAAAACTGTTTTTT
-	TRBV2	TRBJ2-3	CASSAGVYREYF	TGTGCCAGCAGTGCAGGGGTTTATAGGGAGTATTTT
TRBD1	TRBV19	TRBJ2-5	CASSFGQGPWYQETQYF	TGTGCCAGTAGTTTCGGACAGGGGCCTTGGTACCAAGAGACCCAGTACTTC
-	TRBV2	TRBJ2-1	CASSGDNYNEQFF	TGTGCCAGCAGCGGGGACAACTACAATGAGCAGTTCTTC
-	TRBV2	TRBJ2-2	CASNYYTGELFF	TGTGCCAGCAATTACTACACCGGGGAGCTGTTTTTT
TRBD1	TRBV30	TRBJ1-2	CAWSGQGTKLYTF	TGTGCCTGGTCCGGACAGGGGACTAAATTATACACCTTC